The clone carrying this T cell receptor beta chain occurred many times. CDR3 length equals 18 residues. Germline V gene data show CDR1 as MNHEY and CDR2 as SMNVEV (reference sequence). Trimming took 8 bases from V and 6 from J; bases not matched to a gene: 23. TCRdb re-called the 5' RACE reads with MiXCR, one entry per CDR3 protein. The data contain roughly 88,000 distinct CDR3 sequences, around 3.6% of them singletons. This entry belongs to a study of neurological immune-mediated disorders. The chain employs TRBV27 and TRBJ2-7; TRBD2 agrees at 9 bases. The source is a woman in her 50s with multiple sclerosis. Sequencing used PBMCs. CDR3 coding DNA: TGTGCCAGCCAGCTGCGGACTAGGAGCGGGGGGCCGGGGTTCGAGCAGTACTTC. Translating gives CASQLRTRSGGPGFEQYF.